What follows are 10 T cell receptor beta chains derived from one specimen sequenced in a study of blood T cell repertoires in COVID-19. Here immunoSEQ multiplex PCR was the method, and the copy in TCRdb shows in-frame clones only, minus some. The table lists around 160,000 clones, around 84% of them singletons. Sequences were obtained from peripheral blood. All receptors come from a man aged 55 to 69 with active or convalescent COVID-19.

This clone was counted a single time. The chain employs TRBV3-1 (or the pseudogene TRBV3-2) and TRBJ2-7; TRBD2 aligns across 8 bases. The CDR3 extends over 19 amino acids. Trimming took 6 bases from V and 2 from J; bases not matched to a gene: 21. The germline V gene encodes CDR1 LGHDT and CDR2 YNNKEL (reference sequence). The CDR3 nucleotides read TGTGCCAGCAGTCGGATGTCAGCGGGAGTGATGAGGGGCGCCTACGAGCAGTACTTC. Protein: CASSRMSAGVMRGAYEQYF.

The rearrangement links TRBV27 to TRBJ1-6; a possible D gene is TRBD1 (6 bases). Trimming cost V 5 bases and J 10 bases, with 18 bases left between them. This CDR3 has 15 residues. The germline CDR1 and CDR2 sequences are MNHEY and SMNVEV (reference sequence). The CDR3 DNA reads as TGTGCCAGCAGTCTCGGACAGACGGTGGGCTCACCCCTCCACTTT. Amino acid sequence: CASSLGQTVGSPLHF.

The J gene is TRBJ2-7, the V gene TRBV2; D may be TRBD2 (7 bases). V was shortened by 11 bases and J by 2 bases, with 34 bases between the two germline ends. The CDR3 sequence is 19 residues long. CDR1 is SNHLY, CDR2 FYNNEI, per germline. The CDR3 nucleotides read TGTGCCGCACAAAGAACATCTATCTCAGGGAGGGGGGTTACCTACGAGCAGTACTTC. Its translation is CAAQRTSISGRGVTYEQYF. Full variable domain (outside the CDR3, taken from reference TRBV2 and TRBJ2-7): EPEVTQTPSHQVTQMGQEVILRCVPISNHLYFYWYRQILGQKVEFLVSFYNNEISEKSEIFDDQFSVERPDGSNFTLKIRSTKLEDSAMYFCAAQRTSISGRGVTYEQYFGPGTRLTVT.

This chain joins TRBV4-2 and TRBJ1-2, with unresolved D. Germline CDR1 LGHNA, CDR2 YNFKEQ. This CDR3 spans 13 amino acids. The V end lost 1 base, the J end lost 4 bases, and 7 bases lay between the germline ends. DNA of the CDR3: TGTGCCAGCAGCCAAGCAGGTGGCTATGGCTACACCTTC. Its protein product is CASSQAGGYGYTF.

The chain uses TRBV7-9 and TRBJ2-4; TRBD1 agrees at 8 bases. J was trimmed by 1 base and V by 5 bases; bases with no gene match: 7. The CDR3 totals 16 residues. The germline gives CDR1 SEHNR, CDR2 FQNEAQ (reference sequence). The DNA for the CDR3 is TGTGCCAGCAGCCCCTTGGACAGGGCGGCCAAAAACATTCAGTACTTC. Amino acid sequence: CASSPLDRAAKNIQYF.

The CDR3 region is CASSPRLAGAYEQYF. The CDR3 DNA reads TGCGCCAGCAGCCCCCGGCTAGCGGGAGCCTACGAGCAGTACTTC. This sequence joins TRBV4-1 and TRBJ2-7; 10 nucleotides align to TRBD2. V lost 4 bases to trimming and J lost 2 bases; unmatched junction nucleotides: 5. Germline lookup yields CDR1 MGHRA and CDR2 YSYEKL. This CDR3 is 15 amino acids long.

V usage is TRBV7-9 and J usage is TRBJ1-3, with 7 nucleotides matching TRBD1. The V and J ends lost 1 base and 0 bases, in that order; junction bases with no gene match: 9. CDR1 and CDR2 from the germline V gene are SEHNR and FQNEAQ (reference sequence). CDR3 size: 18 residues. In nucleotides, the CDR3 is TGTGCCAGCAGCTTAGTCCCCGGGACAGAGCTCTCTGGAAACACCATATATTTT. This translates into CASSLVPGTELSGNTIYF.

V and J are TRBV5-1 and TRBJ1-2; D gene uncertain. V was clipped by 4 bases and J by 2 bases, with 9 bases between them. This CDR3 spans 13 amino acids. CDR1 SGHRS and CDR2 YFSETQ come from the germline V gene. The CDR3 DNA reads TGCGCCAGCAGCAAGGACTCAAACTATGGCTACACCTTC. Protein product: CASSKDSNYGYTF.

The gene calls are TRBV11-2 and TRBJ2-1; TRBD1 matches at 9 bases. Trimming removed 3 bases from V and 8 bases from J; junction bases left unmatched: 11. In germline, CDR1 is SGHAT, CDR2 FQNNGV. CDR3 length equals 16 residues. The CDR3 spells CASSFLKGQGGHEQFF. The CDR3 nucleotides read TGTGCCAGCAGCTTCTTAAAGGGACAGGGAGGGCATGAGCAGTTCTTC. The entire variable domain, with the rest obtained from reference TRBV11-2 and TRBJ2-1, is as follows: EAGVAQSPRYKIIEKRQSVAFWCNPISGHATLYWYQQILGQGPKLLIQFQNNGVVDDSQLPKDRFSAERLKGVDSTLKIQPAKLEDSAVYLCASSFLKGQGGHEQFFGPGTRLTVL.

This chain joins TRBV6-5 and TRBJ2-1; no clear D. The CDR3 is 13 amino acids. The V and J ends lost 2 bases and 5 bases respectively, with 7 bases between them. Germline V lookup: CDR1 MNHEY, CDR2 SVGAGI. The CDR3 DNA reads TGTGCCAGCAGTTACGGGCCCCACAATGAGCAGTTCTTC. Translated: CASSYGPHNEQFF.